The rows below give T cell receptor beta chains drawn from one sample of a study of blood T cell repertoires in COVID-19. The table came from immunoSEQ multiplex PCR; TCRdb's copy has only in-frame clones and leaves some out. In the table there are more than 200,000 clones, roughly 88% of which are singletons. Sequenced input: PBMCs or T cells enriched from blood (not recorded which). These receptors were taken from a woman in her twenties or thirties who had been exposed to COVID-19. Both conserved end residues are part of each CDR3. The D gene is left open where the match is weak. Only part of the rows carry a size: once, few, many, or a class if the clone is expanded.

D	V	size	J	DNA	CDR3
TRBD2	TRBV10-2	NA	TRBJ2-2	TGCGCCAGCAGTGCGCTAGCGGGAGTCGGGGAGCTGTTTTTT	CASSALAGVGELFF
NA	TRBV20-1	NA	TRBJ1-1	TGCAGTGCTAGTGTTGTATCGGGTTACGGTGAAGCTTTCTTT	CSASVVSGYGEAFF
NA	TRBV11-2	NA	TRBJ1-2	TGTGCCAGCAGCTTATCGAGAGGGAGCGACTATGGCTACACCTTC	CASSLSRGSDYGYTF
NA	TRBV11-2	NA	TRBJ1-2	TGTGCCAGCAGCTTAGGGGGCAGGGTCTATGGCTACACCTTC	CASSLGGRVYGYTF
TRBD1	TRBV2	NA	TRBJ1-1	TGTGCCAGCAGTAGGGACAGGGGCACTGAAGCTTTCTTT	CASSRDRGTEAFF
NA	TRBV7-2	NA	TRBJ2-2	TGTGCCAGCAGCTTAGAAGGCGGGCGGACCGGGGAGCTGTTTTTT	CASSLEGGRTGELFF
NA	TRBV5-1	NA	TRBJ2-7	TGCGCCAGCAGCTTGGCCGGGACACGAGGGCGGGAGCAGTACTTC	CASSLAGTRGREQYF
NA	TRBV6-5	NA	TRBJ2-1	TGTGCCAGCAGGTACCAGGGGATACAGTTCTTC	CASRYQGIQFF
NA	TRBV2	NA	TRBJ1-6	TGTGCCACCATGGGGGGGCCCCGGCCAAATTCACCCCTCCACTTT	CATMGGPRPNSPLHF
TRBD1	TRBV3-1/TRBV3-2	NA	TRBJ1-4	TGTGCCAGCAGCCAAGGGACAGGGTATGAAAAACTGTTTTTT	CASSQGTGYEKLFF
TRBD2	TRBV5-4	few	TRBJ2-1	TGTGCCAGCAGCTTGGGGACTGGCGGGAGGGCCTACAATGAGCAGTTCTTC	CASSLGTGGRAYNEQFF
NA	TRBV11-2	NA	TRBJ2-5	TGTGCCAGCAGTTCACCTCAGGGACAAGAGACCCAGTACTTC	CASSSPQGQETQYF
NA	TRBV30	NA	TRBJ1-6	TGTGCCTGGACAGGGTCGAGGACACCCCTCCACTTT	CAWTGSRTPLHF
TRBD2	TRBV6-5	NA	TRBJ2-7	TGTGCCAGCGGGGGAGGGCAGTACGGTGAGCAGTACTTC	CASGGGQYGEQYF
TRBD2	TRBV3-1/TRBV3-2	NA	TRBJ2-3	TGTGCCAGCAGCCATGCAGCGGGAGGGGGATCAGATACGCAGTATTTT	CASSHAAGGGSDTQYF
TRBD1	TRBV15	NA	TRBJ1-5	TGTGCCACCAGAACAGGGGATCAGCCCCAGCATTTT	CATRTGDQPQHF
TRBD1	TRBV30	NA	TRBJ1-2	TGTGCCTGGAGTGCCGGGACAGGGAGAGGTGGCTACACCTTC	CAWSAGTGRGGYTF
NA	TRBV10-3	NA	TRBJ2-2	TGTGCCATCTCCCTCGGAGGGGGCCGCACCGGGGAGCTGTTTTTT	CAISLGGGRTGELFF
NA	TRBV9	NA	TRBJ2-1	TGTGCCAGCAGCGTAGGGTTTCCCGGGGAGCAGTTCTTC	CASSVGFPGEQFF
TRBD2	TRBV6-5	NA	TRBJ2-7	TGTGCCAGCAGTTACTCGAGCGGGGCTGCCTACGAGCAGTACTTC	CASSYSSGAAYEQYF
NA	TRBV5-5	NA	TRBJ2-5	TGTGCCAGCAGCTTGCAGACGGGGAAAGAGACCCAGTACTTC	CASSLQTGKETQYF
TRBD1	TRBV7-2	NA	TRBJ2-7	TGTGCCAGCAGCTTAGATCAACAGGGGTGGGACCTACCCTACGAGCAGTACTTC	CASSLDQQGWDLPYEQYF
NA	TRBV15	NA	TRBJ1-5	TGTGCCACCAGCTCACGAGAAGGGGGTTGGGGCAATCAGCCCCAGCATTTT	CATSSREGGWGNQPQHF
NA	TRBV5-1	NA	TRBJ1-1	TGCGCCAGCAGCTCCAGCGGGGGGAACACTGAAGCTTTCTTT	CASSSSGGNTEAFF
TRBD2	TRBV7-9	NA	TRBJ2-7	TGTGCCAGCAGTTCGACTAGCGGGAGTACTTTCCCCAACTACGAGCAGTACTTC	CASSSTSGSTFPNYEQYF
NA	TRBV18	once	TRBJ1-4	TGTGCCAGCTCACCACAGCAACAAGGGAGTGAAAAACTGTTTTTT	CASSPQQQGSEKLFF
NA	TRBV30	NA	TRBJ2-7	TGTGCCTGGAGTCCCTCCCTATACGAGCAGTACTTC	CAWSPSLYEQYF
NA	TRBV7-9	once	TRBJ2-3	TGTGCCAGCAGCCCTATCACAGATACGCAGTATTTT	CASSPITDTQYF
NA	TRBV2	NA	TRBJ1-1	TGTGCCAGCAGTGAGATGGTTGGGCCCCTGAACACTGAAGCTTTCTTT	CASSEMVGPLNTEAFF
NA	TRBV11-2	NA	TRBJ2-5	TGTGCCAGCACCTACCGGGACATACAAGAGACCCAGTACTTC	CASTYRDIQETQYF
TRBD2	TRBV2	once	TRBJ2-1	TGTGCCAGCAGTGGAAGCGGGAGGGGCCCCTACAATGAGCAGTTCTTC	CASSGSGRGPYNEQFF
TRBD2	TRBV29-1	NA	TRBJ2-7	TGCAGCGTGCTGACTAGCGCCCACTACGAGCAGTACTTC	CSVLTSAHYEQYF
NA	TRBV6-5	NA	TRBJ2-2	TGTGCCAGCACCCGCGACAGGTTCCCCACCGGGGAGCTGTTTTTT	CASTRDRFPTGELFF
NA	TRBV9	few	TRBJ1-3	TGTGCCAGCAGCGTAGATGGGAGACCTGGAAACACCATATATTTT	CASSVDGRPGNTIYF
NA	TRBV12-5	NA	TRBJ2-3	TGTGCTAGTGGTTTGTTCGGACACACAGATACGCAGTATTTT	CASGLFGHTDTQYF
TRBD2	TRBV4-1	NA	TRBJ2-3	TGCGCCAGCAGCCGCAAGAAACTGACTAGCGGGAGCACAGATACGCAGTATTTT	CASSRKKLTSGSTDTQYF
NA	TRBV24-1	NA	TRBJ2-7	TGTGCCACCAGTTCCTCCGGACAGCCATCCTACGAGCAGTACTTC	CATSSSGQPSYEQYF
NA	TRBV6-5	NA	TRBJ2-7	TGTGCCGCCTTCCGGGACATCGCCTACGAGCAGTACTTC	CAAFRDIAYEQYF
TRBD1	TRBV6-5	once	TRBJ2-7	TGTGCCACCGGCCGGACAGGAAATTACGAGCAGTACTTC	CATGRTGNYEQYF
NA	TRBV7-9	NA	TRBJ1-2	TGTGCCAGCACCCTGCGGGGGTCCCAGGGGAATGGCTACACCTTC	CASTLRGSQGNGYTF
TRBD2	TRBV10-3	NA	TRBJ2-1	TGTGCCATCAGTGACTCTAGCGGGGTTTCCTCCTACAATGAGCAGTTCTTC	CAISDSSGVSSYNEQFF
NA	TRBV24-1	NA	TRBJ2-2	TGTGCCACCAGTGATTTGCGGGGGGAGCTGTTTTTT	CATSDLRGELFF
TRBD2	TRBV7-9	NA	TRBJ2-7	TGTGCCAGCAGCTTAGCAACTAGCGGGAGCCCCGACGAGCAGTACTTC	CASSLATSGSPDEQYF
TRBD1	TRBV15	NA	TRBJ2-7	TGTGCCACCAGCAGGGGGGGACAGGCCTACGAGCAGTACTTC	CATSRGGQAYEQYF
TRBD2	TRBV11-2	NA	TRBJ2-5	TGTGCCAGCAGCTTGGGGGGGGGTACAGAGACCCAGTACTTC	CASSLGGGTETQYF
NA	TRBV10-1	NA	TRBJ1-1	TGCGCCCTCGGGGGGGTTAACACTGAAGCTTTCTTT	CALGGVNTEAFF
TRBD1	TRBV3-1/TRBV3-2	NA	TRBJ2-7	TGTGCCAGCAGCCAAGAAGGGACAGGCGCTGGAGAGCAGTACTTC	CASSQEGTGAGEQYF
TRBD2	TRBV7-2	NA	TRBJ2-7	TGTGCCAGCAGCGAGTATACTAGCGGGACCACCTACGAGCAGTACTTC	CASSEYTSGTTYEQYF
TRBD2	TRBV30	NA	TRBJ2-1	TGTGCCTGGAGTCCGGGACTAGCCGACCGTGAGCAGTTCTTC	CAWSPGLADREQFF
NA	TRBV2	NA	TRBJ2-7	TGTGCCAGCAGTGAAAACAGCCTTAGACCCTACGAGCAGTACTTC	CASSENSLRPYEQYF
NA	TRBV28	NA	TRBJ2-6	TGTGCCAGCAGTTTTCACAGGTTTGGGGCCAACGTCCTGACTTTC	CASSFHRFGANVLTF
NA	TRBV3-1/TRBV3-2	few	TRBJ1-5	TGTGCCAGCAGCCTAAACATCAATCAGCCCCAGCATTTT	CASSLNINQPQHF
NA	TRBV13	NA	TRBJ1-1	TGTGCCAGCAGCTTATCTTCGGCCGGCAGGACTGAAGCTTTCTTT	CASSLSSAGRTEAFF